These 28 T cell receptor beta chains were all obtained from the same sample, sequenced in a study of cytomegalovirus exposure and HLA in healthy donors. The primer mix had 60 Vbeta and 13 Jbeta primers. Clones were read by immunoSEQ multiplex PCR, and TCRdb kept only the in-frame ones, dropping some. This sample yields about 160,000 clones, of which about 72% are seen a single time; 3.7% belongs to the top ten. Sequenced: PBMCs. The receptors shown here come from a man aged 25 to 45 in good health and CMV-seropositive.

V usage is TRBV7-2 and J usage is TRBJ1-5; D is uncertain. The length of the CDR3 is 15 residues. The germline V gene has CDR1 SGHTA and CDR2 FQGNSA. V shed 2 bases and J shed 1 base, with 9 bases lying between them. CDR3: CASSLYSPSNQPQHF. The CDR3 nucleotides read TGTGCCAGCAGCTTATACAGTCCCAGCAATCAGCCCCAGCATTTT.

The chain is built from TRBV19 and TRBJ2-7; TRBD2 matches 10 bases. V trimming: 5 bases; J trimming: 0 bases; junction bases outside the gene matches: 10. CDR1 and CDR2 from the germline V gene are LNHDA and SQIVND (reference sequence). The CDR3 loop spans 17 amino acids. The CDR3 sequence: CASSASPLAGLSYEQYF. CDR3 bases: TGTGCCAGTAGTGCCTCTCCACTAGCGGGGCTCTCCTACGAGCAGTACTTC.

The chain uses TRBV9 and TRBJ1-1; 7 positions agree with TRBD1. CDR1 is SGDLS, CDR2 YYNGEE, per germline. This CDR3 has 13 amino acids. V shed 2 bases, J shed 5 bases, and the junction held 3 bases outside the gene matches. The CDR3 loop is CASSVDRRTEAFF. The CDR3 DNA reads as TGTGCCAGCAGCGTGGACAGGAGGACTGAAGCTTTCTTT.

This clone was picked up a small number of times. CDR3 region: CASTRRGDLNTGELFF. The CDR3 DNA follows: TGTGCCAGCACCCGTAGAGGAGATTTGAACACCGGGGAGCTGTTTTTT. The genes are TRBV9 and TRBJ2-2; D remains ambiguous. V lost 6 bases, J lost 1 base, and 16 bases lay in between. This CDR3 spans 16 amino acids. The germline CDR1 and CDR2 sequences are SGDLS and YYNGEE.

A single count supports this clone. The rearrangement links TRBV25-1 to TRBJ2-5, with D possibly matching TRBD1 (5 bases). Germline V gives CDR1 MGHDK, CDR2 SYGVNS. The CDR3 consists of 14 residues. V was pared by 3 bases and J by 4 bases, with 12 bases between. DNA of the CDR3: TGTGCCAGCAGTGACGGGCAGGGCGGAGAGACCCAGTACTTC. Translated: CASSDGQGGETQYF. Full variable domain (remainder filled in from reference TRBV25-1 and TRBJ2-5): EADIYQTPRYLVIGTGKKITLECSQTMGHDKMYWYQQDPGMELHLIHYSYGVNSTEKGDLSSESTVSRIRTEHFPLTLESARPSHTSQYLCASSDGQGGETQYFGPGTRLLVL.

This chain joins TRBV5-1 and TRBJ2-2; 8 nucleotides align to TRBD2. Per the germline V gene, CDR1 is SGHRS and CDR2 is YFSETQ. CDR3 size: 15 residues. V was clipped by 3 bases and J by 6 bases; unmatched bases: 7. This CDR3 reads CASSSAGERSGELFF. The DNA for the CDR3 is TGCGCCAGCAGCTCAGCGGGGGAACGGTCCGGGGAGCTGTTTTTT.

In regard to this clone: The junction and the germline gene differ at one end; a read error may be behind it. The same CDR3 is also encoded by other DNA sequences in this sample. The chain is built from TRBV6-1 and TRBJ2-5; 8 bases line up with TRBD1. This CDR3 comprises 15 residues. Germline-derived CDR1 and CDR2 are MNHNS and SASEGT. The CDR3 loop reads CASSEESGGAETQYF. The CDR3 DNA follows: TGTGCCAGCAGTGAAGAATCAGGGGGCGCGGAGACTCAGTACTTC.

The gene calls are TRBV4-1 and TRBJ2-7; 9 bases align to TRBD1. Germline V gene data show CDR1 as MGHRA and CDR2 as YSYEKL. The V gene end was trimmed by 2 bases and the J gene end by 6 bases; junction bases not matched to a gene: 8. CDR3 length equals 15 residues. The CDR3 bases are TGCGCCAGCAGCCAACATCGGGACAGGGAGGGCGAGCAGTACTTC. This gives the protein CASSQHRDREGEQYF.

V is TRBV2 and J is TRBJ2-7; D is uncertain. Between the trimmed V and J ends, which lost 4 bases and 2 bases, there was a span of 3 bases. Per the germline V gene, CDR1 is SNHLY and CDR2 is FYNNEI. This CDR3 is 11 amino acids long. As DNA, the CDR3 is TGTGCCAGCAGTGCAGCCTACGAGCAGTACTTC. The encoded protein is CASSAAYEQYF. Full variable domain (outside the CDR3, taken from reference TRBV2 and TRBJ2-7): EPEVTQTPSHQVTQMGQEVILRCVPISNHLYFYWYRQILGQKVEFLVSFYNNEISEKSEIFDDQFSVERPDGSNFTLKIRSTKLEDSAMYFCASSAAYEQYFGPGTRLTVT.

This chain links TRBV19 with TRBJ2-5; possible D gene TRBD2, 5 bases. Trimming left V 5 bases short and J 8 bases short, with 15 bases between. CDR1 and CDR2 from the germline V gene are LNHDA and SQIVND (reference sequence). This CDR3 spans 13 amino acids. CDR3 DNA sequence: TGTGCCAGTAGTTACATCTTGGGAGATACCCAGTACTTC. Protein sequence: CASSYILGDTQYF. The full variable domain, rest sourced from reference TRBV19 and TRBJ2-5, is DGGITQSPKYLFRKEGQNVTLSCEQNLNHDAMYWYRQDPGQGLRLIYYSQIVNDFQKGDIAEGYSVSREKKESFPLTVTSAQKNPTAFYLCASSYILGDTQYFGPGTRLLVL.

This chain links TRBV4-3 with TRBJ2-7; D is perhaps TRBD1 (5 bases). The CDR3 covers 16 residues. In germline, CDR1 is LGHNA, CDR2 YSLEER. Trimming left V 1 base short and J 0 bases short, with 13 bases between. CDR3 amino acids: CASSQGLAGFSYEQYF. The CDR3 DNA reads TGCGCCAGCAGCCAAGGTTTGGCAGGGTTCTCCTACGAGCAGTACTTC.

The J gene is TRBJ1-4, the V gene TRBV11-2, with a tentative D call TRBD1 (5 bases). The ends were cut back, 1 base at V and 8 bases at J, with 17 bases in the middle. This CDR3 has 16 amino acids. Per the germline V gene, CDR1 is SGHAT and CDR2 is FQNNGV. The CDR3 nucleotides read TGTGCCAGCAGCTTAGGTGGTGCAGGGTCTGGGGAAAAACTGTTTTTT. It codes for CASSLGGAGSGEKLFF.

This clone was found a few times. The chain employs TRBV4-1 and TRBJ1-4, with 9 bases lining up with TRBD1. Germline V gene data show CDR1 as MGHRA and CDR2 as YSYEKL. The CDR3 sequence is 15 residues long. Unmatched junction bases numbered 4, after V lost 0 bases and J lost 8 bases. CDR3 in DNA: TGCGCCAGCAGCCAAGACGGGACAGGGACCGAAAAACTGTTTTTT. Translation gives CASSQDGTGTEKLFF.

The chain carries TRBV10-3 and TRBJ1-1; TRBD1 matches at 10 bases. The CDR3 has 12 amino acids. J lost 6 bases, V lost 8 bases, and 3 bases had no gene match. The germline gives CDR1 ENHRY, CDR2 SYGVKD. The CDR3 spells CAIRDRGAEAFF. The CDR3 DNA reads as TGTGCCATCCGGGACAGGGGTGCTGAAGCTTTCTTT.

V usage is TRBV19 and J usage is TRBJ1-5; 8 bases agree with TRBD1. Germline CDR1 LNHDA, CDR2 SQIVND (reference sequence). This CDR3 spans 17 amino acids. The V gene end was trimmed by 5 bases and the J gene end by 0 bases; junction bases not matched to a gene: 9. The CDR3 sequence: CASSFWTGMFSNQPQHF. The CDR3 coding sequence is TGTGCCAGTAGTTTTTGGACAGGGATGTTTAGCAATCAGCCCCAGCATTTT.

The chain uses TRBV6-5 and TRBJ2-1; TRBD2 aligns across 11 bases. This CDR3 is 15 amino acids long. The ends lost 5 bases at V and 6 bases at J; junction bases unmatched: 6. Germline V gene lookup returns CDR1 MNHEY and CDR2 SVGAGI. The CDR3 DNA sequence: TGTGCCAGCAGTGCGACTAGCGGGGCCGTCAATGAGCAGTTCTTC. It codes for CASSATSGAVNEQFF.

V is TRBV4-1 and J is TRBJ1-4; TRBD1 is a possible D gene (6 bases). The CDR3 totals 13 residues. The V gene's germline CDR1 is MGHRA and CDR2 YSYEKL. V lost 0 bases, J lost 7 bases, and 6 bases lay in between. CDR3 bases: TGCGCCAGCAGCCAAGAAGGGGGTGAAAAACTGTTTTTT. Its protein product is CASSQEGGEKLFF.

The genes are TRBV20-1 and TRBJ2-3; the D is unclear. Trimming removed 6 bases at V and 6 bases at J, with 10 bases between. The CDR3 consists of 11 residues. Germline CDR1 is DFQATT and CDR2 is SNEGSKA (reference sequence). CDR3 sequence (DNA): TGCAGTGCAACGCCACGGGATACGCAGTATTTT. Amino acids: CSATPRDTQYF.

CDR3 protein: CASSLQGTYGYTF. In DNA form, the CDR3 reads TGTGCCAGCAGCTTGCAGGGTACCTATGGCTACACCTTC. This chain connects TRBV5-5 to TRBJ1-2, with D maybe TRBD1 (5 bases). V was trimmed by 1 base and J by 4 bases, leaving 8 bases between them. The V gene's germline CDR1 is SGHKS and CDR2 YYEKEE (reference sequence). The CDR3 has 13 residues.

The chain has TRBV6-1 and TRBJ2-2; the D gene is possibly TRBD2 (6 bases). Trimming removed 0 bases at V and 6 bases at J, with 11 bases between. This CDR3 has 15 residues. The germline CDR1 and CDR2 sequences are MNHNS and SASEGT. This CDR3 reads CASSEAGGGAGELFF. The CDR3 nucleotides are TGTGCCAGCAGTGAAGCCGGGGGTGGGGCCGGGGAGCTGTTTTTT.

This rearrangement joins TRBV4-3 to TRBJ1-1, with a weak D call TRBD1 (5 bases). V dropped 0 bases and J dropped 2 bases, with 19 bases sitting between them. Germline V gives CDR1 LGHNA, CDR2 YSLEER. The CDR3 has 18 residues. This CDR3 is CASSQERMTAISNTEAFF. The CDR3 DNA sequence: TGCGCCAGCAGCCAAGAAAGAATGACAGCAATATCAAACACTGAAGCTTTCTTT.

This chain connects TRBV6-1 to TRBJ2-5; possibly TRBD2 for D (6 bases). The J call is uncertain, as TRBJ2-7 better fits the DNA end. CDR1 is MNHNS and CDR2 is SASEGT in the germline V gene. This CDR3 comprises 14 residues. The CDR3 DNA follows: TGTGCCAGCAGTGAGCGGGGCGCCCACCACGAGCAGTACTTC. Translating gives CASSERGAHHEQYF.

The chain has TRBV5-1 and TRBJ1-2, with 7 bases lining up with TRBD1. CDR3 length equals 15 residues. J lost 6 bases, V lost 4 bases, and 12 bases had no gene match. CDR1 is SGHRS and CDR2 is YFSETQ in the germline V gene. In DNA form, the CDR3 reads TGCGCCAGCAGCATTCGACAGGGATCGGTAGATGGCTACACCTTC. It encodes CASSIRQGSVDGYTF.

In this sample, this clone turned up a few times. This chain connects TRBV7-2 to TRBJ1-4; perhaps TRBD1 as D (5 bases). The CDR3 spans 14 residues. With 5 bases removed from V and 4 bases from J, the gap between germline ends came to 11 bases. Germline V gives CDR1 SGHTA, CDR2 FQGNSA. CDR3 loop: CASSLGGGNEKLFF. In DNA form, the CDR3 reads TGTGCCAGCAGCCTTGGGGGAGGTAATGAAAAACTGTTTTTT. The variable domain in full, completed from reference TRBV7-2 and TRBJ1-4, reads GAGVSQSPSNKVTEKGKDVELRCDPISGHTALYWYRQSLGQGLEFLIYFQGNSAPDKSGLPSDRFSAERTGGSVSTLTIQRTQQEDSAVYLCASSLGGGNEKLFFGSGTQLSVL.

The chain employs TRBV5-1 and TRBJ2-2; D is possibly TRBD1 (5 bases). The ends were cut back, 6 bases at V and 6 bases at J, with 15 bases in the middle. The CDR3 loop spans 14 amino acids. CDR1 and CDR2 from the germline V gene are SGHRS and YFSETQ. The DNA for the CDR3 is TGCGCCAGCAAACAGGCGAACAACGCCGGGGAGCTGTTTTTT. This sequence encodes CASKQANNAGELFF.

The chain carries TRBV5-1 and TRBJ1-6, with TRBD1 matching over 10 bases. V lost 0 bases, J lost 11 bases, and 8 bases stayed unmatched. CDR1 is SGHRS and CDR2 is YFSETQ in the germline V gene. The CDR3 covers 16 residues. The CDR3, as DNA: TGCGCCAGCAGCTTGGCCGAGGGACAGGGGAGGACACCCCTCCACTTT. Translated: CASSLAEGQGRTPLHF.

This sequence joins TRBV7-6 and TRBJ2-1; 7 bases align to TRBD1. Germline V gives CDR1 SGHVS, CDR2 FNYEAQ. J was trimmed by 4 bases and V by 3 bases; bases with no gene match: 9. CDR3 length: 16 amino acids. The CDR3 sequence: CASSLSPGQYYNEQFF. The CDR3, as DNA: TGTGCCAGCAGCTTGTCTCCGGGACAGTATTACAATGAGCAGTTCTTC.

J is TRBJ1-1 and V is TRBV6-5; TRBD1 is a possible D gene (5 bases). V shed 5 bases and J shed 5 bases, with 18 bases lying between them. The CDR3 sequence is 15 residues long. Germline V gene data show CDR1 as MNHEY and CDR2 as SVGAGI. The CDR3, as DNA: TGTGCCAGCAGTCTCCCAGGGTACGAACAGACTGAAGCTTTCTTT. It specifies CASSLPGYEQTEAFF.